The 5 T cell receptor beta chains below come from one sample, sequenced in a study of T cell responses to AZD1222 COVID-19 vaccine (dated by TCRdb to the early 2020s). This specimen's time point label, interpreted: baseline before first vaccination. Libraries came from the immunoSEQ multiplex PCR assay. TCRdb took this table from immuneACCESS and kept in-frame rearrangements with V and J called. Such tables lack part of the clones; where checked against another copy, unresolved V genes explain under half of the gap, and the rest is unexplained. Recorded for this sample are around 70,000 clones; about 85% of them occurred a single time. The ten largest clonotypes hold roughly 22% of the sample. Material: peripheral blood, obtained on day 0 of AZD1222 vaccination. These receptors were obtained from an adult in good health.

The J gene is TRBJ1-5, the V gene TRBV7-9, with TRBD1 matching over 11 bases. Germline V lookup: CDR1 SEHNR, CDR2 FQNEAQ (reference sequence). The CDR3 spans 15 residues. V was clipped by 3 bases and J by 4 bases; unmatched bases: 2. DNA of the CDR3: TGTGCCAGCAGCTTGGGGGACAGGGGGAATCAGCCCCAGCATTTT. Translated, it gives CASSLGDRGNQPQHF.

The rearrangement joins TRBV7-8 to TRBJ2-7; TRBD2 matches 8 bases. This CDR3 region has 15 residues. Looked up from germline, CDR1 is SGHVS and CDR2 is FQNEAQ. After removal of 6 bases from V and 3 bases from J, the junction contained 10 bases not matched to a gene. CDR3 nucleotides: TGTGCCAGCAGTGCTACTAGCGGAGGGTTCTACGAGCAGTACTTC. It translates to CASSATSGGFYEQYF.

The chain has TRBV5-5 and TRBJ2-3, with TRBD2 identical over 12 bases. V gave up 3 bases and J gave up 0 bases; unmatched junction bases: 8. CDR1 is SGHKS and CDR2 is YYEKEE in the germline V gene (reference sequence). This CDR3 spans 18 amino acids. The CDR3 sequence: CASSSPWTSGKSTDTQYF. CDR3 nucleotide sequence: TGTGCCAGCAGCTCGCCGTGGACTAGCGGGAAGAGCACAGATACGCAGTATTTT.

CDR3 loop: CASSETRNQPQHF. CDR3 coding DNA: TGCGCCAGCAGTGAGACCAGAAATCAGCCCCAGCATTTT. V and J are TRBV10-1 and TRBJ1-5, with no clear D. The CDR3 covers 13 residues. Between the trimmed V and J ends, which lost 2 bases and 4 bases, there was a span of 6 bases. Germline values: CDR1 WNHNN, CDR2 SYGVQD (reference sequence).

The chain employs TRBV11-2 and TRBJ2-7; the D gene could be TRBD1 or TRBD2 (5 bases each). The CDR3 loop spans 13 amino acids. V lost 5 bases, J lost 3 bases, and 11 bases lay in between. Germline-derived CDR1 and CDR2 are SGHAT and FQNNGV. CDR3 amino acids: CASSPGDLYEQYF. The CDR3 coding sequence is TGTGCCAGCAGCCCCGGGGACCTCTACGAGCAGTACTTC.